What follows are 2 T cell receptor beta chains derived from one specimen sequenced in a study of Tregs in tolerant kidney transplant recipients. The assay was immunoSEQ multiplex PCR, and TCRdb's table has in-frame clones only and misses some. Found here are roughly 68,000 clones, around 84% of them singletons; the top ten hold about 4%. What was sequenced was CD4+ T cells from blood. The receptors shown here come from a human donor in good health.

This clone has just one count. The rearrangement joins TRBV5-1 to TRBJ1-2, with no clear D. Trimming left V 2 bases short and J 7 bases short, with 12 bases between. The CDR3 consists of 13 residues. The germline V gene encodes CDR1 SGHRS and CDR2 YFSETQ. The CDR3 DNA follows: TGCGCCAGCAGCTTTCGTCAGGATGGTGGCTACACCTTC. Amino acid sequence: CASSFRQDGGYTF.

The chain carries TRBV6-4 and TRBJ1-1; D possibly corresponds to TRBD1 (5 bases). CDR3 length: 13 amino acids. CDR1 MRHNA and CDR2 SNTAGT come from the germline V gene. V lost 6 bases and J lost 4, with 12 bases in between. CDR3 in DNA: TGTGCCAGCAGGGGGGAGAGGGGCACTGAAGCTTTCTTT. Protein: CASRGERGTEAFF.